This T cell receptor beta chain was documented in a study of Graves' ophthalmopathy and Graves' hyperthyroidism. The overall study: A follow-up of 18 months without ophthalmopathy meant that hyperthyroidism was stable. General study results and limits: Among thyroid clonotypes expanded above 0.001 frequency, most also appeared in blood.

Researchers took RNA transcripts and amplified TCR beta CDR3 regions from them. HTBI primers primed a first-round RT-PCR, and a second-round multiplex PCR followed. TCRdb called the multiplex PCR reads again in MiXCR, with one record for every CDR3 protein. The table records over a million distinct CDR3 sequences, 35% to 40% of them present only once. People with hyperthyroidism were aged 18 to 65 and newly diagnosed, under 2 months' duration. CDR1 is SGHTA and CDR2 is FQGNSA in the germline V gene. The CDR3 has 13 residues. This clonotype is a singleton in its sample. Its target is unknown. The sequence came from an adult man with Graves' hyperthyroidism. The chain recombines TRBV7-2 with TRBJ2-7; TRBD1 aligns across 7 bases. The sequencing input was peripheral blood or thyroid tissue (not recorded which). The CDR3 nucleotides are TGTGCTAGAGGACAGGAATCTATCTACGAGCAGTACTTC. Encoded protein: CARGQESIYEQYF.